This T cell receptor (beta chain) appears in the sequencing data of a study of monozygotic twins with inflammatory bowel disease. Points from the study as a whole: Evidence failed to back one strong IBD-linked signal or clonotype. Patient-to-patient differences in immunosuppressive treatment may have added variability to the repertoires.

Template switching was used to attach UMIs, which incorporated a 6-nucleotide sample barcode. Two nested PCRs, of roughly 15 and 9 cycles, processed TCRalpha and TCRbeta cDNA. TCRdb re-called the 5' RACE reads and shows each CDR3 protein once, DNA omitted. This repertoire comprises tens of thousands of distinct CDR3 sequences; its ten largest clones make up approximately 7%. On this clonotype itself: The antigen is unknown.

Sequencing was carried out using blood. The clonotype originates from a human donor with ulcerative colitis or Crohn's disease, or a healthy co-twin of an affected twin (not recorded which).

The CDR3 loop is CASSLDSGLVQQYF. The rearrangement links TRBV5-1 to TRBJ2-7. The CDR3 runs to 14 residues. Germline V lookup: CDR1 SGHRS, CDR2 YFSETQ.